This T cell receptor (beta chain) stems from a study of blood T cell repertoires in COVID-19. Generated by immunoSEQ multiplex PCR, the TCRdb table keeps only in-frame clones and is missing some. In the table there are roughly 170,000 clones, 80% to 90% of which are singletons. CDR3 length: 16 amino acids. From germline, CDR1 is LNHNV and CDR2 YYDKDF (reference sequence). V dropped 0 bases and J dropped 4 bases, with 15 bases sitting between them. J is TRBJ1-1 and V is TRBV15; D possibly corresponds to TRBD1 (5 bases). The material sequenced was peripheral blood. The receptor comes from a man between 65 and 80 years old with active or convalescent COVID-19. The CDR3 DNA is TGTGCCACCAGCAGAGAGGGGCGTAGGGGTGGCACTGAAGCTTTCTTT. Its translation: CATSREGRRGGTEAFF.